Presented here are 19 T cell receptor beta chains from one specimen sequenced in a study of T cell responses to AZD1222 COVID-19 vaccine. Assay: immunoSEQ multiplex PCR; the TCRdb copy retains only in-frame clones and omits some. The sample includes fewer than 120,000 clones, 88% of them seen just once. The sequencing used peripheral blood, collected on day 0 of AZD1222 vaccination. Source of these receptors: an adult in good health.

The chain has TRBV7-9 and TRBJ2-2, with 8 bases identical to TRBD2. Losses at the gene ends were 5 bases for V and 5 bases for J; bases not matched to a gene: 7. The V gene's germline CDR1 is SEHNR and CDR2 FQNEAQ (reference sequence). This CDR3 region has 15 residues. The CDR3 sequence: CASSQYSGGTGELFF. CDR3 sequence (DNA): TGTGCCAGCAGCCAATACAGCGGGGGAACCGGGGAGCTGTTTTTT.

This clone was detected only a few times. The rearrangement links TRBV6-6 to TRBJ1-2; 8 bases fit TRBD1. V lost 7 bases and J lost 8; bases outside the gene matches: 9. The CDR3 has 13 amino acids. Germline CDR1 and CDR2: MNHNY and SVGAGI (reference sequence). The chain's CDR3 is CASTLGQGDGYTF. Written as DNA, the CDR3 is TGTGCCAGCACCCTCGGACAGGGAGACGGCTACACCTTC.

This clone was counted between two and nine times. This CDR3 reads CASSPGAYTEAFF. CDR3 bases: TGTGCCAGCAGCCCAGGGGCGTACACTGAAGCTTTCTTT. The rearrangement uses TRBV11-2 and TRBJ1-1, with D tentatively TRBD1 (6 bases). V lost 5 bases, J lost 3 bases, and 10 bases lay in between. There are 13 residues in the CDR3. CDR1 SGHAT and CDR2 FQNNGV come from the germline V gene.

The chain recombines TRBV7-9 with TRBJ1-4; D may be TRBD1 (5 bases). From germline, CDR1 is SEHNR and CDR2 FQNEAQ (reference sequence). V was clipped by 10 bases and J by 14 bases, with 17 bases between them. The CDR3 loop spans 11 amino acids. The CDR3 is CATHSGAVLFF. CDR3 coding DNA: TGTGCCACCCACAGCGGGGCGGTCCTGTTTTTT.

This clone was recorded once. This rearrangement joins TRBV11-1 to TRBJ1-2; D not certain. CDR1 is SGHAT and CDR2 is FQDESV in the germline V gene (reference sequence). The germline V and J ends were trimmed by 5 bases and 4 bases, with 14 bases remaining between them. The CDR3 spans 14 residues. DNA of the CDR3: TGTGCCAGCAGCCCCACTGGATTGGCCTATGGCTACACCTTC. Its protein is CASSPTGLAYGYTF.

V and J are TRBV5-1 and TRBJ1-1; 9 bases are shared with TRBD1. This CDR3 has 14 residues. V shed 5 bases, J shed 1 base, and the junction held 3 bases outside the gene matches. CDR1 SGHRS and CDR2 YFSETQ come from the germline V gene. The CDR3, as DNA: TGCGCCAGCAGGCGGACAGGGGCGAACACTGAAGCTTTCTTT. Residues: CASRRTGANTEAFF.

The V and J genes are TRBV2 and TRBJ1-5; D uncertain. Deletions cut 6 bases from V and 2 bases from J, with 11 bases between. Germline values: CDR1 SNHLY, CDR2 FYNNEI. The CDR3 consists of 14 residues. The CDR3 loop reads CASRPGPRNQPQHF. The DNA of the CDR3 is TGTGCCAGCAGGCCAGGACCGCGCAATCAGCCCCAGCATTTT.

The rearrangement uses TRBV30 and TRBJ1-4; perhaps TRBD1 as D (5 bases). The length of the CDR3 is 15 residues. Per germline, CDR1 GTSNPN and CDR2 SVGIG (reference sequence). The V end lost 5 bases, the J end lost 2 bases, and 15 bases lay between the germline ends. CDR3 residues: CAWSRPGTTNEKLFF. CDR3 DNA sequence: TGTGCCTGGTCCCGTCCTGGGACGACTAATGAAAAACTGTTTTTT.

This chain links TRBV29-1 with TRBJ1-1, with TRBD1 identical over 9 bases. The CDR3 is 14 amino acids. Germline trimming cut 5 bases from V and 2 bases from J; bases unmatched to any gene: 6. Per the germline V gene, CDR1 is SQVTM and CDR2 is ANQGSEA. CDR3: CSVYLQGANTEAFF. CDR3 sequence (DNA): TGCAGCGTTTACCTACAGGGGGCAAACACTGAAGCTTTCTTT.

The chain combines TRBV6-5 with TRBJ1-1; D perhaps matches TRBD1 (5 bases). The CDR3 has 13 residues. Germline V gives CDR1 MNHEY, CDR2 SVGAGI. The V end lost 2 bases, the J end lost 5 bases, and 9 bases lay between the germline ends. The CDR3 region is CASSYPGTTEAFF. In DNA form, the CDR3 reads TGTGCCAGCAGTTACCCCGGGACGACTGAAGCTTTCTTT.

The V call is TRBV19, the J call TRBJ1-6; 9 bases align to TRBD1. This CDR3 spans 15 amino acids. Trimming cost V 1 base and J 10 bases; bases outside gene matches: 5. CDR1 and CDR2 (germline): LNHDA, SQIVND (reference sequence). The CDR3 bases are TGTGCCAGTAGTATAGCGGGGACAGGGAGCTCACCCCTCCACTTT. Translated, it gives CASSIAGTGSSPLHF.

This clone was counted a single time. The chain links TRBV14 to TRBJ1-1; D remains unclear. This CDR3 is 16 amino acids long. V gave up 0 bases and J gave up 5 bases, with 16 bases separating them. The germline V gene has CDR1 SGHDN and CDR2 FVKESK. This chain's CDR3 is CASSQDRPGSGTEAFF. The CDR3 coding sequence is TGTGCCAGCAGCCAAGATCGCCCGGGGTCGGGAACTGAAGCTTTCTTT.

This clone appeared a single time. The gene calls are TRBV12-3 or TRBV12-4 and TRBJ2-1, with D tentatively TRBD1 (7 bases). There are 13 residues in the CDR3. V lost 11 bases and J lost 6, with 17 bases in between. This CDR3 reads CASEGGQRNEQFF. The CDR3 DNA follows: TGTGCCTCCGAGGGGGGACAGCGCAATGAGCAGTTCTTC.

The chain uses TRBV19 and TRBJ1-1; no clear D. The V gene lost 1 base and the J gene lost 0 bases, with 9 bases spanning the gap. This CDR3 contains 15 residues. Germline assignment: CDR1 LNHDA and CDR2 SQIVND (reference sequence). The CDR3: CASSIGAGLNTEAFF. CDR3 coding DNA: TGTGCCAGTAGTATAGGCGCCGGACTGAACACTGAAGCTTTCTTT.

The CDR3 reads CASSPALGSGNAHNEQFF. As DNA, the CDR3 is TGTGCCAGCAGCCCCGCGTTGGGCAGCGGGAACGCTCACAATGAGCAGTTCTTC. The chain is built from TRBV7-9 and TRBJ2-1, with TRBD2 matching over 7 bases. J lost 5 bases, V lost 5 bases, and 18 bases had no gene match. The CDR3 is 18 amino acids. Germline CDR1 and CDR2: SEHNR and FQNEAQ (reference sequence).

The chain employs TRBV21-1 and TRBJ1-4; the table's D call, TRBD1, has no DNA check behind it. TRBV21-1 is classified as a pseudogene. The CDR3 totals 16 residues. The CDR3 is CASSKVKGTGGEKLFF. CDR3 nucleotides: TGTGCCAGCAGCAAAGTGAAAGGGACAGGGGGTGAAAAACTGTTTTTT.

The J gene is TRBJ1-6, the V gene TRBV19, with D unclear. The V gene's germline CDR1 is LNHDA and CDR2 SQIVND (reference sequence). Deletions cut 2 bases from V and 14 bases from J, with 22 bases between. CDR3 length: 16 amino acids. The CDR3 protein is CASSISLRVENTSLHF. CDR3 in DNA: TGTGCCAGTAGTATAAGTCTGAGGGTCGAGAATACATCCCTCCACTTT.

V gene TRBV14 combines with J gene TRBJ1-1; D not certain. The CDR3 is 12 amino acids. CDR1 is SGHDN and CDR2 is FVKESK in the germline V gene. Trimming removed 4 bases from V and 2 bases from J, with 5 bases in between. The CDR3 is CASSLSNTEAFF. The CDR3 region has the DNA TGTGCCAGCAGCCTCAGCAACACTGAAGCTTTCTTT.

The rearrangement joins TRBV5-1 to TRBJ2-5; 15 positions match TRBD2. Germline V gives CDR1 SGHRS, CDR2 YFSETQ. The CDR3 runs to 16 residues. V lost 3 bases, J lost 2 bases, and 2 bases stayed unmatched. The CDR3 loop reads CASSSGLAGGQETQYF. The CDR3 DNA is TGCGCCAGCAGCTCGGGACTAGCGGGGGGACAAGAGACCCAGTACTTC.